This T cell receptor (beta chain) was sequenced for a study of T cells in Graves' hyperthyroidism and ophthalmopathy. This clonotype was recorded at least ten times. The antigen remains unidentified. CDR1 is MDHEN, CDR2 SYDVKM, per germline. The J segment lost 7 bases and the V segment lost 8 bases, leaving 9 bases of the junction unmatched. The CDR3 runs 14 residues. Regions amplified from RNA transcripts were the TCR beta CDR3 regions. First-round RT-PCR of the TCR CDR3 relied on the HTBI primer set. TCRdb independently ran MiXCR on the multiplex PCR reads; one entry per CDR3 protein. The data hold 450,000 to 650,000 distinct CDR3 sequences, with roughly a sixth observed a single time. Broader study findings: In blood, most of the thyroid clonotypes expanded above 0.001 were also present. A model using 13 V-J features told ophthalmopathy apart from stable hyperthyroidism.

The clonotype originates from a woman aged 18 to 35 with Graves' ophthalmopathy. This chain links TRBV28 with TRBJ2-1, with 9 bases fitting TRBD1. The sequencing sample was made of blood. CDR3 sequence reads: CASRRQGGANEQFF. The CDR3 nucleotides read TGTGCCAGCCGTAGACAGGGGGGGGCGAATGAGCAGTTCTTC.